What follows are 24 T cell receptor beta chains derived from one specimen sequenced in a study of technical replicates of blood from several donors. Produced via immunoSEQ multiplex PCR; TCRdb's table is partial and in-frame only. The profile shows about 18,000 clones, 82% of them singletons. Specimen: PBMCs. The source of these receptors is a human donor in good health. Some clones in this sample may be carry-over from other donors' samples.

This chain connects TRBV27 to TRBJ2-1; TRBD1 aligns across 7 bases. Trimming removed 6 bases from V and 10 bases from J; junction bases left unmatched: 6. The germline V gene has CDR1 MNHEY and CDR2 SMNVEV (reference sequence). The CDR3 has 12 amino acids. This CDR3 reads CASRQQGMEQFF. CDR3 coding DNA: TGTGCCAGCAGGCAACAGGGGATGGAGCAGTTCTTC.

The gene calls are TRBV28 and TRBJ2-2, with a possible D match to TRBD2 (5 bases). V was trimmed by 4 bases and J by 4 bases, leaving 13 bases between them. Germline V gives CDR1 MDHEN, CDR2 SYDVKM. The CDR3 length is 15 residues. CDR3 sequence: CASSSTRVRTGELFF. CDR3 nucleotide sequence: TGTGCCAGCAGTTCCACGAGGGTCCGCACCGGGGAGCTGTTTTTT.

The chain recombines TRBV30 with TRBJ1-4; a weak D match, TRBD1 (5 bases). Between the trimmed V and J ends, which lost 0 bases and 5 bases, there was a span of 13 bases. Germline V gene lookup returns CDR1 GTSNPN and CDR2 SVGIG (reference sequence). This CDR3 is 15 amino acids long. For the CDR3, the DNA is TGTGCCTGGAGTGTAAAAGTGGCAGGGAATGAAAAACTGTTTTTT. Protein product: CAWSVKVAGNEKLFF.

DNA of the CDR3: TGTGCCAGCAGCGTAGGTGGACAGCAAGAGACCCAGTACTTC. This translates into CASSVGGQQETQYF. The chain has TRBV9 and TRBJ2-5; tentatively, D is TRBD1 (6 bases). The CDR3 sequence is 14 residues long. Trimming cost V 0 bases and J 2 bases, with 8 bases left between them. Germline CDR1 and CDR2: SGDLS and YYNGEE.

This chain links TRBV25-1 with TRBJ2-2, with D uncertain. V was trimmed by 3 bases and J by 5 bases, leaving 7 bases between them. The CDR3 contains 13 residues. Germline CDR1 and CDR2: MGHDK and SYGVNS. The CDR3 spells CASSEYSTGELFF. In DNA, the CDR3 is TGTGCCAGCAGTGAGTACAGTACCGGGGAGCTGTTTTTT.

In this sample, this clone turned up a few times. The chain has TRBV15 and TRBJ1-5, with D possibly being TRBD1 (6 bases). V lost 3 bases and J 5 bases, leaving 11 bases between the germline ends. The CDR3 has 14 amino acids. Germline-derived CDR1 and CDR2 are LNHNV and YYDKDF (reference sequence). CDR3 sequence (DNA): TGTGCCACCAGCAGGAGGGGGATCTATCAGCCCCAGCATTTT. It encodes CATSRRGIYQPQHF.

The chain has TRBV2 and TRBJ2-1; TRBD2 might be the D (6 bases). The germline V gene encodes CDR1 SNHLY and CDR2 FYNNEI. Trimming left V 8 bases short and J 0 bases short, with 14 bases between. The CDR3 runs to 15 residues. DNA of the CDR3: TGTGCCAGCGCCGGCGGGATTTCCTCCTACAATGAGCAGTTCTTC. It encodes CASAGGISSYNEQFF.

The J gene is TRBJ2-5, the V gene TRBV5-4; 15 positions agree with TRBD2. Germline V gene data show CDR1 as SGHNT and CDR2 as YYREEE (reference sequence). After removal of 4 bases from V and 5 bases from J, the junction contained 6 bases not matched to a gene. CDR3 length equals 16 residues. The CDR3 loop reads CASSPPGTSGRETQYF. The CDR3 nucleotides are TGTGCCAGCAGCCCGCCCGGGACTAGCGGGAGGGAGACCCAGTACTTC. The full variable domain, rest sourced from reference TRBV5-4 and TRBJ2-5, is ETGVTQSPTHLIKTRGQQVTLRCSSQSGHNTVSWYQQALGQGPQFIFQYYREEENGRGNFPPRFSGLQFPNYSSELNVNALELDDSALYLCASSPPGTSGRETQYFGPGTRLLVL.

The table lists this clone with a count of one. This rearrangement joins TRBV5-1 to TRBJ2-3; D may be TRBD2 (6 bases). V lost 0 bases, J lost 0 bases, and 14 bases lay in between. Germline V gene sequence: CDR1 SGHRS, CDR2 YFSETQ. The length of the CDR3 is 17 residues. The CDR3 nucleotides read TGCGCCAGCAGCTTGGTGGCGGGGACCGCTAGCACAGATACGCAGTATTTT. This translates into CASSLVAGTASTDTQYF.

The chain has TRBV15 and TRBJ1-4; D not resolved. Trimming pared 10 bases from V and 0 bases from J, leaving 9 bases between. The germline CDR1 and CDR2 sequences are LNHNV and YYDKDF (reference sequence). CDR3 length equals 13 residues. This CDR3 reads CAMRDSTNEKLFF. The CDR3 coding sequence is TGTGCCATGCGAGACTCAACTAATGAAAAACTGTTTTTT.

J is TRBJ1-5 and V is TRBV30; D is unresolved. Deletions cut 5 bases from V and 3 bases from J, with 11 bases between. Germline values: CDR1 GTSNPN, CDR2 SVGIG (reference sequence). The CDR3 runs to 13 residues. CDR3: CAWARRDNQPQHF. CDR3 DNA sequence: TGTGCCTGGGCCCGACGGGACAATCAGCCCCAGCATTTT.

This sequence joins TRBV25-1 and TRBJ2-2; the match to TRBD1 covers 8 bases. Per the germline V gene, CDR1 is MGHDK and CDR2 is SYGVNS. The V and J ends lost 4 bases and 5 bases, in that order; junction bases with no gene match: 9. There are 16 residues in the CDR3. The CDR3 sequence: CASSAVGRGRTGELFF. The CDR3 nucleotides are TGTGCCAGCAGTGCCGTCGGCAGGGGGCGTACCGGGGAGCTGTTTTTT.

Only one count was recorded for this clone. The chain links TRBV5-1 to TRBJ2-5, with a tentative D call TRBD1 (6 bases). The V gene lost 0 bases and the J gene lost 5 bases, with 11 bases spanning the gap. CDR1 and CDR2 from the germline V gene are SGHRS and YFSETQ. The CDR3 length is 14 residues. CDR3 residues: CASSLGDKLETQYF. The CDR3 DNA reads TGCGCCAGCAGCTTGGGGGACAAGTTGGAGACCCAGTACTTC.

CDR3 in DNA: TGTGCCAGTATGACGGGAGCCACAGATACGCAGTATTTT. This encodes CASMTGATDTQYF. The chain joins TRBV19 to TRBJ2-3; TRBD2 is a possible D gene (6 bases). Germline loops: CDR1 LNHDA, CDR2 SQIVND (reference sequence). Trimming removed 7 bases from V and 2 bases from J, with 10 bases in between. The CDR3 covers 13 residues.

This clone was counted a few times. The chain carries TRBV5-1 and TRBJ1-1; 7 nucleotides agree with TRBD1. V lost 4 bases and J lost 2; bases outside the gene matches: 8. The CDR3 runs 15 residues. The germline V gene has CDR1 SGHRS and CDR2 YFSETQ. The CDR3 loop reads CASSQTGTVNTEAFF. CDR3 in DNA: TGCGCCAGCAGCCAAACCGGGACAGTAAACACTGAAGCTTTCTTT.

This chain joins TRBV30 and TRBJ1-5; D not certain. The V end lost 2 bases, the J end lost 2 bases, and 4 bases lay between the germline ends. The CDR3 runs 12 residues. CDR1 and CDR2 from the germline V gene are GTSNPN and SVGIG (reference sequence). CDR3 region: CAWSQGNQPQHF. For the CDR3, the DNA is TGTGCCTGGAGTCAGGGCAATCAGCCCCAGCATTTT.

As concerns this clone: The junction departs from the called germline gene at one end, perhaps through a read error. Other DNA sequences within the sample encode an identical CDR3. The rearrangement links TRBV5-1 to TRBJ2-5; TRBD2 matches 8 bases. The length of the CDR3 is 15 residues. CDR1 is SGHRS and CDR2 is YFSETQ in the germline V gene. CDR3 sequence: CASSSSGLVDETQYF. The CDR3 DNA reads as TGCGCCAGTAGCTCCTCGGGACTAGTAGATGAGACCCAGTACTTC.

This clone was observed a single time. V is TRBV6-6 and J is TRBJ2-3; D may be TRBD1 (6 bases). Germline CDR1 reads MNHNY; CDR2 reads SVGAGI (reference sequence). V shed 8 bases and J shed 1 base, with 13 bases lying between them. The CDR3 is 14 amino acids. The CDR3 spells CASLPGHRTDTQYF. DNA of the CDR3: TGTGCCAGCCTTCCGGGACACCGCACAGATACGCAGTATTTT.

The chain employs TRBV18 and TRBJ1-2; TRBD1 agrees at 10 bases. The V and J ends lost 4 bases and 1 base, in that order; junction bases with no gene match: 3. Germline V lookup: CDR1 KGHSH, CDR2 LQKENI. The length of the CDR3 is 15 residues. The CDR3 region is CASSLGTGDNYGYTF. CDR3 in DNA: TGTGCCAGCTCACTAGGGACAGGGGATAACTATGGCTACACCTTC.

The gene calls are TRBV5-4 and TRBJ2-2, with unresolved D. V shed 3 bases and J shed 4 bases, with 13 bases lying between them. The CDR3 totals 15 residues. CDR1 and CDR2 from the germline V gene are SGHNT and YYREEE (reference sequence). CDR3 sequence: CASSSLLSRTGELFF. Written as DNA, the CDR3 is TGTGCCAGCAGCTCCCTACTTTCTCGCACCGGGGAGCTGTTTTTT.

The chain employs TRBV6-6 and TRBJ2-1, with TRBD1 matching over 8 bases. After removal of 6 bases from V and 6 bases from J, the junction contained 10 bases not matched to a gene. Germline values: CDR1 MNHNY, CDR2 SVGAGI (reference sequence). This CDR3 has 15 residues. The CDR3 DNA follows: TGTGCCAGCAGCTGGGACAGGTTGGCCCCCAATGAGCAGTTCTTC. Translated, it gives CASSWDRLAPNEQFF.

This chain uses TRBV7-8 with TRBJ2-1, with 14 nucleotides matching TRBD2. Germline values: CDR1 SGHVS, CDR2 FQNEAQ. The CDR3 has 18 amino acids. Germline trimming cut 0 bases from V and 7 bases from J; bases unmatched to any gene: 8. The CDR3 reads CASSLALRLAGGRNEQFF. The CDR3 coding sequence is TGTGCCAGCAGCTTAGCGCTCCGACTAGCGGGAGGGAGGAATGAGCAGTTCTTC.

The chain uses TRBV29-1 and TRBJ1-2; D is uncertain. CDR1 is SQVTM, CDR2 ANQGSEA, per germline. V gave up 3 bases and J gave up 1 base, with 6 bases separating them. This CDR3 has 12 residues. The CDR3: CSVDRLNYGYTF. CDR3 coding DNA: TGCAGCGTTGACAGGCTTAACTATGGCTACACCTTC.

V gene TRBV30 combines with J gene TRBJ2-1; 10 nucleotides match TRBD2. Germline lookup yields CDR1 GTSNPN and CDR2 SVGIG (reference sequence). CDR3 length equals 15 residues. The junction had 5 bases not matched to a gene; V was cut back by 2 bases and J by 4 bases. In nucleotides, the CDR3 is TGTGCCTGGAGTCCCCTAGCGGGGGTGTACAATGAGCAGTTCTTC. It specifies CAWSPLAGVYNEQFF.